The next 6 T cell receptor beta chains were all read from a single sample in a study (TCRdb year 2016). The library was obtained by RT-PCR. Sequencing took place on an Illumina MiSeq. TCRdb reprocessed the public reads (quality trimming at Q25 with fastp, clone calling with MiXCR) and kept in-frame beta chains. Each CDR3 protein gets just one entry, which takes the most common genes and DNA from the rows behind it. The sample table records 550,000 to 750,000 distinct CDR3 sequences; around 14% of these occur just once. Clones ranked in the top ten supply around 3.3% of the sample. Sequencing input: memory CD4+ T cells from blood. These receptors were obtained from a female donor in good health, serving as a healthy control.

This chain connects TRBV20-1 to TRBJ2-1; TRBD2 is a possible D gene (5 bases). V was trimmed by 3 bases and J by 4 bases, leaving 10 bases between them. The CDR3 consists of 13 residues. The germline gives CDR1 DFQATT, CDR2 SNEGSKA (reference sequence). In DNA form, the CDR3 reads TGCAGTGCTAGTCAGGACTTATACAATGAGCAGTTCTTC. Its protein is CSASQDLYNEQFF.

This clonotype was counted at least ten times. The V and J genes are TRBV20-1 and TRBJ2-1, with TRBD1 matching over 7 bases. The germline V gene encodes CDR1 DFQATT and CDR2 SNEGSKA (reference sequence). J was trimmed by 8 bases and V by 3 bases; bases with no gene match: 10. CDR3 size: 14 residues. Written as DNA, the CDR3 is TGCAGTGCTAGCAGACAGGGAGTAAAGGATGAGCAGTTCTTC. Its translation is CSASRQGVKDEQFF.

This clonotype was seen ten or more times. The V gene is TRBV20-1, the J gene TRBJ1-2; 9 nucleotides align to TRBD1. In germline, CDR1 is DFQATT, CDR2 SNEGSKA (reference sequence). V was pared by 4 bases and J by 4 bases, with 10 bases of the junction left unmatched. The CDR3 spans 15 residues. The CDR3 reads CSATPLQGAGYGYTF. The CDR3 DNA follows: TGCAGTGCTACGCCCCTACAGGGGGCGGGCTATGGCTACACCTTC.

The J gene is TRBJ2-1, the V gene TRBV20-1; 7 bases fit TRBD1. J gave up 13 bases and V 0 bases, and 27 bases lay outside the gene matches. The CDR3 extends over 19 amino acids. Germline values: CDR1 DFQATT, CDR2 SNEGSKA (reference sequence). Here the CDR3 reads CSARDVFQPGQKYQETQFF. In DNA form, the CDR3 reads TGCAGTGCTAGAGATGTATTTCAACCGGGACAGAAGTACCAAGAGACCCAGTTCTTC.

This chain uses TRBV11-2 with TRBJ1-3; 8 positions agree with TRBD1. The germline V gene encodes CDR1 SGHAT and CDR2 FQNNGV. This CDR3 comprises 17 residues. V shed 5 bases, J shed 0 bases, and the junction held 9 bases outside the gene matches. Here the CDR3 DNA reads TGTGCCAGCAGCCCCCCGGGACAGGCCGTCTCTGGAAACACCATATATTTT. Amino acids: CASSPPGQAVSGNTIYF.

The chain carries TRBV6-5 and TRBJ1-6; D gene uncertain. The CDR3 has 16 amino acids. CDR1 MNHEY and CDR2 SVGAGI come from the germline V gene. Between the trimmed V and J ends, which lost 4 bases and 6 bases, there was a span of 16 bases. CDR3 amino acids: CASSSGEGFRNSPLHF. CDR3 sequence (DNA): TGTGCCAGCAGTTCCGGGGAGGGTTTCCGTAATTCACCCCTCCACTTT.